Listed below are T cell receptor beta chains from one sample, sequenced in a study of monozygotic twins with inflammatory bowel disease. TCRdb re-called the 5' RACE reads and catalogs CDR3 proteins one per entry, DNA excluded. Recorded here are more than 110,000 distinct CDR3 sequences; the top ten clones represent 0.95% to 1.5%. Specimen: blood. All receptors derive from a human donor with ulcerative colitis or Crohn's disease, or a healthy co-twin of an affected twin (not recorded which). Both conserved end residues are part of each CDR3.

TRBV25-1	TRBJ2-7	CASSVRGSLGNEQYF
TRBV20-1	TRBJ1-6	CSARLPSGTVKYNSPLHF
TRBV19	TRBJ1-6	CASSILPADNSPLHF
TRBV12-3/TRBV12-4	TRBJ2-7	CASSFGGDNEQYF
TRBV24-1	TRBJ2-1	CATSDPGGSYNEQFF
TRBV25-1	TRBJ2-5	CASSPAGLAGEETQYF
TRBV29-1	TRBJ2-1	CSADPGLAGHEQFF
TRBV5-1	TRBJ2-2	CASRRLAEYTGELFF
TRBV24-1	TRBJ2-2	CATSDWEGDTGELFF
TRBV29-1	TRBJ1-1	CSVARGGLNTEAFF
TRBV7-3	TRBJ2-5	CASSGFSWKQETQYF
TRBV5-1	TRBJ2-5	CASRITETQYF
TRBV6-6	TRBJ2-1	CASSSRTYNKQFF
TRBV5-1	TRBJ2-7	CASSLETPAVYEQYF
TRBV5-4	TRBJ2-3	CASKKGGSSTDTQYF
TRBV5-1	TRBJ1-6	CASSWGQGEVSSLHF
TRBV7-2	TRBJ2-4	CASSRSSGSGENIQYF
TRBV11-1	TRBJ2-3	CASSLLGPGLDTQYF
TRBV7-9	TRBJ2-1	CASSLASGPYNEQFF
TRBV14	TRBJ2-3	CASSRPGTRDTQYF
TRBV30	TRBJ2-6	CAWQLSGANVLTF
TRBV29-1	TRBJ2-1	CSAALWGVGEQFF
TRBV5-5	TRBJ2-7	CASSNPPVPEQYF
TRBV19	TRBJ2-2	CASTPTSGNPGEQFF
TRBV29-1	TRBJ2-7	CSVGPLNHYEQYF
TRBV20-1	TRBJ2-3	CSARLAGGHTQYF
TRBV19	TRBJ1-4	CASSIPRGGGNEKLFF